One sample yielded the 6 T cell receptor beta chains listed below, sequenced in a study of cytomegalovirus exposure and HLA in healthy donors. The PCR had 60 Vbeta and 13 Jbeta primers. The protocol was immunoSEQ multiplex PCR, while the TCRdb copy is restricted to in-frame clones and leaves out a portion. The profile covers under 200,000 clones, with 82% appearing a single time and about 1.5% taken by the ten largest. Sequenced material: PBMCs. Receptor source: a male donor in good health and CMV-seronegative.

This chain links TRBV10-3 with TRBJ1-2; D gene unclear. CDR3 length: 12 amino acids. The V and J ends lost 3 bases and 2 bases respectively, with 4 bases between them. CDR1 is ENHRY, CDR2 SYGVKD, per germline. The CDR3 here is CAISDQNYGYTF. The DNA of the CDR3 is TGTGCCATCAGTGACCAAAACTATGGCTACACCTTC.

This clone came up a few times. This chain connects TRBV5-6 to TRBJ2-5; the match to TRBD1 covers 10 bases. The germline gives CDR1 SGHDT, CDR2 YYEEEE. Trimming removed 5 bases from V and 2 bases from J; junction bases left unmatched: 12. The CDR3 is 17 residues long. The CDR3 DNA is TGTGCCAGCAGGTGGACCAGACAGGGGGCGTTGCAAGAGACCCAGTACTTC. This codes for CASRWTRQGALQETQYF.

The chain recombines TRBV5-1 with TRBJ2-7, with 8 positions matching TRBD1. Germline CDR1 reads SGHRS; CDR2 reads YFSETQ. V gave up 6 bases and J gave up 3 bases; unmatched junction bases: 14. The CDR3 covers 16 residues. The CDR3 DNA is TGCGCCAGCACCCGTGGGCCCGGGACAGGCATCTACGAGCAGTACTTC. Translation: CASTRGPGTGIYEQYF. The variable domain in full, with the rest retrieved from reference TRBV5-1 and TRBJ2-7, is KAGVTQTPRYLIKTRGQQVTLSCSPISGHRSVSWYQQTPGQGLQFLFEYFSETQRNKGNFPGRFSGRQFSNSRSEMNVSTLELGDSALYLCASTRGPGTGIYEQYFGPGTRLTVT.

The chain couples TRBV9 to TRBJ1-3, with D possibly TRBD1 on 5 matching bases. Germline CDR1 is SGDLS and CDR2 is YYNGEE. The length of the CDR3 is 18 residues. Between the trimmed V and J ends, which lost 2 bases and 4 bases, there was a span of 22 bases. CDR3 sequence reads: CASSVLGGGVRPGNTIYF. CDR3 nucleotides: TGTGCCAGCAGCGTTTTGGGGGGAGGGGTTCGTCCCGGAAACACCATATATTTT.

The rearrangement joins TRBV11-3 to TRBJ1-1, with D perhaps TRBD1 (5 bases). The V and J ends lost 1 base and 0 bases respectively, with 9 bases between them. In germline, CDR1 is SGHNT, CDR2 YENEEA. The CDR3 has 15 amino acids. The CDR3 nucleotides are TGTGCCAGCAGCTTAGCGGGCAGGGTGAACACTGAAGCTTTCTTT. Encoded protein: CASSLAGRVNTEAFF.

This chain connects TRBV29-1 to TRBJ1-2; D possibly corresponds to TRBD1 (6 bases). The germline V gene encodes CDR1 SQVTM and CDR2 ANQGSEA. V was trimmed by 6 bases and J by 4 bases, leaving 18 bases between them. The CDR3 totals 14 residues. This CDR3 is CSVRPQGRSYGYTF. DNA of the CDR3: TGCAGCGTAAGACCACAGGGTCGGAGCTATGGCTACACCTTC.